This TCR beta chain derives from a study of T cell repertoires in cytomegalovirus infection. Turning to the study itself: Public TCR beta signatures provided an indication of both CMV infection and a matching HLA type.

The germline gives CDR1 MGHRA, CDR2 YSYEKL. The CDR3 runs 15 residues. Deletions cut 0 bases from V and 5 bases from J, with 10 bases between. This clonotype was observed a handful of times. Its specificity is not known. A single record per CDR3 protein comes from TCRdb applying MiXCR to the reads. The sample records hundreds of thousands of distinct CDR3 sequences, about 44% being singletons. The sample was cultured PBMCs, taken from culture after CMV antigen stimulation. The genes are TRBV4-1 and TRBJ1-4; D uncertain. The TCR was taken from a human donor in good health (CMV status not recorded). Some clones in this sample may be carry-over from other donors' samples. CDR3 nucleotides: TGCGCCAGCAGCCAAGATGAGAGTACGAATGAAAAACTGTTTTTT. This gives the protein CASSQDESTNEKLFF.